The rows below give T cell receptor beta chains drawn from one sample of a study of blood T cells in healthy people across ages. TCRdb analysed the 5' RACE reads with MiXCR anew, one entry per CDR3 protein. The table records roughly 2 million distinct CDR3 sequences, about 50% of them present only once. Specimen: blood. The receptors here all came from a woman in her thirties or forties in good health. The CDR3 runs from the conserved cysteine through the conserved F or W. A D gene is named only where the DNA matches it firmly. Expanded clones are given a class, and other clones once, few, many or no size at all.

cdr3_aa cdr3_nt j_call v_call d_call clone_size
CASSRETRDTQYF TGTGCCAGCAGCCGAGAGACGCGGGATACGCAGTATTTT TRBJ2-3 TRBV4-2 - few
CASSQGTGVGKAFF TGTGCCAGCAGCCAAGGGACAGGGGTTGGCAAAGCTTTCTTT TRBJ1-1 TRBV3-1 TRBD1 -
CASSHRTSGDKLYNEQFF TGCGCCAGCAGCCATCGGACTAGCGGGGATAAACTCTACAATGAGCAGTTCTTC TRBJ2-1 TRBV5-1 TRBD2 few
CASSQEWRGGYEQYF TGTGCCAGCAGCCAAGAATGGCGGGGGGGCTACGAGCAGTACTTC TRBJ2-7 TRBV4-2 TRBD2 -
CASSSQGGEETQYF TGTGCCAGCAGCTCACAGGGGGGCGAAGAGACCCAGTACTTC TRBJ2-5 TRBV7-2 TRBD1 -
CASSRSGSYEQYF TGTGCCAGCAGTCGGTCGGGTTCCTACGAGCAGTACTTC TRBJ2-7 TRBV27 - -
CASSLWDQVEQYF TGTGCCAGCAGCCTGTGGGATCAGGTTGAGCAGTACTTC TRBJ2-5 TRBV14 - once
CASSTRKEQDYEQYF TGTGCCAGCAGTACCCGGAAGGAGCAGGACTACGAGCAGTACTTC TRBJ2-7 TRBV6-5 - -
CSAEDRNIQYF TGCAGTGCGGAGGACAGGAACATTCAGTACTTC TRBJ2-4 TRBV20-1 TRBD1 -
CASSDSGGALDTQYF TGCGCCAGCAGCGATAGCGGGGGGGCGTTAGATACGCAGTATTTT TRBJ2-3 TRBV5-1 TRBD2 -
CASSVVPAINSNQPQHF TGTGCCAGCAGCGTAGTCCCCGCGATCAATAGCAATCAGCCCCAGCATTTT TRBJ1-5 TRBV5-5 - -
CASSPKTSGGPSSYNEQFF TGTGCCAGCTCACCGAAGACTAGCGGGGGCCCGAGCTCCTACAATGAGCAGTTCTTC TRBJ2-1 TRBV18 TRBD2 -
CSAPRQPSSYEQYF TGCAGTGCTCCTCGACAGCCTAGCTCCTACGAGCAGTACTTC TRBJ2-7 TRBV20-1 - -
CASSLGGFTQYF TGTGCCAGCAGCTTAGGGGGTTTTACGCAGTATTTT TRBJ2-3 TRBV7-2 - -
CSERGDRVDTQYF TGCAGCGAACGCGGGGACCGGGTAGATACGCAGTATTTT TRBJ2-3 TRBV29-1 - -
CASRPPNWGLGQYF TGTGCCAGCAGGCCACCCAATTGGGGTCTGGGGCAGTACTTC TRBJ2-4 TRBV28 - -
CASSLGGALSYNEQFF TGTGCCAGCAGTTTAGGGGGGGCCCTCTCCTACAATGAGCAGTTCTTC TRBJ2-1 TRBV7-8 - few
CASSSPGTHNEQFF TGTGCCAGCAGTTCCCCCGGGACCCATAATGAGCAGTTCTTC TRBJ2-1 TRBV28 - -
CASSSGTRGTYEQYF TGTGCCAGCAGCTCCGGGACAAGGGGGACCTACGAGCAGTACTTC TRBJ2-7 TRBV7-2 - few
CASSSFRGGPHYEQYF TGTGCCAGCAGTAGTTTCAGGGGTGGCCCCCACTACGAGCAGTACTTC TRBJ2-7 TRBV6-5 - -
CASSVKGVSSYNEQFF TGTGCCAGCAGTGTAAAAGGTGTTAGCTCCTACAATGAGCAGTTCTTC TRBJ2-1 TRBV6-1 - -
CASTLLPGTGNEKLFF TGCGCCAGCACCTTACTCCCCGGGACAGGGAATGAAAAACTGTTTTTT TRBJ1-4 TRBV4-1 TRBD1 -
CASSFPGAVLADTQYF TGTGCCAGCAGCTTTCCGGGGGCGGTTTTGGCAGATACGCAGTATTTT TRBJ2-3 TRBV13 - -
CASSQVMGDPYEQYF TGCGCCAGCAGCCAAGTAATGGGGGACCCCTACGAGCAGTACTTC TRBJ2-7 TRBV4-1 - -
CASSYSILSVYQETQYF TGTGCCAGCAGTTACTCAATCCTCTCAGTCTACCAAGAGACCCAGTACTTC TRBJ2-5 TRBV6-2/TRBV6-3 - -
CASSYSRQGGSYGYTF TGTGCCAGCAGTTACTCTAGGCAGGGGGGGAGCTATGGCTACACCTTC TRBJ1-2 TRBV6-5 TRBD1 -
CASSLYSGGLNQPQHF TGTGCCAGCAGTTTATATTCGGGAGGCTTGAATCAGCCCCAGCATTTT TRBJ1-5 TRBV27 - -
CASALRTDTQYF TGTGCCAGCGCACTACGCACAGATACGCAGTATTTT TRBJ2-3 TRBV18 - -
CSASPTSPQYF TGCAGTGCTAGCCCGACAAGTCCGCAGTATTTT TRBJ2-3 TRBV20-1 - -
CASSVVAGGVYGYTF TGTGCCAGCAGCGTAGTTGCCGGAGGAGTCTATGGCTACACCTTC TRBJ1-2 TRBV9 - -